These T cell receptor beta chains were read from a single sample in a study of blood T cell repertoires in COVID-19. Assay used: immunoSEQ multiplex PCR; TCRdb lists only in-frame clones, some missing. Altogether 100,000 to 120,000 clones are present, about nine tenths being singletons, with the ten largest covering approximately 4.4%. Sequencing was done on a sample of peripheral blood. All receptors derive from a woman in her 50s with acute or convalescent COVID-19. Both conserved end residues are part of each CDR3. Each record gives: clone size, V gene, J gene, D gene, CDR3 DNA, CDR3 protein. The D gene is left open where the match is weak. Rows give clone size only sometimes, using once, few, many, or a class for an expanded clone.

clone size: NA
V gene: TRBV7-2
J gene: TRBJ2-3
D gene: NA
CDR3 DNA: TGTGCCAGCAGTTTTCTAGATACGCAGTATTTT
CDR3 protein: CASSFLDTQYF

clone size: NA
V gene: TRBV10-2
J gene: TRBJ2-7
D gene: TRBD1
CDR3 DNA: TGCGCCAGCAGCCGGACAGGAGGTCCCCACGAGCAGTACTTC
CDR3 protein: CASSRTGGPHEQYF

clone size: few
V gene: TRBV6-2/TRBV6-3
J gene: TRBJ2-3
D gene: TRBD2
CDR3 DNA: TGTGCCAGCAGTTACTCGAGGAGCGGGAGGCTTGGGGGCACAGATACGCAGTATTTT
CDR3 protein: CASSYSRSGRLGGTDTQYF

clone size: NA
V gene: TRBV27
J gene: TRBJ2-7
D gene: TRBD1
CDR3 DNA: TGTGCCAGCAGTTTAACAACAGGGGGGTCCTACGAGCAGTACTTC
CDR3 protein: CASSLTTGGSYEQYF

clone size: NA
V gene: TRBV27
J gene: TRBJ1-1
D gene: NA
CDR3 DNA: TGTGCCAGCAGTCCAGGGATGAACACTGAAGCTTTCTTT
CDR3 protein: CASSPGMNTEAFF

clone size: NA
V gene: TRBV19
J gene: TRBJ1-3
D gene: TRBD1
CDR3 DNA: TGTGCCAGTAGGGACAGGCACATCTCTGGAAACACCATATATTTT
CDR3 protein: CASRDRHISGNTIYF

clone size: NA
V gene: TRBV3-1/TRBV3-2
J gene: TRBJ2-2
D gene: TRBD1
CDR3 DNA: TGTGCCAGCAGCCAAGACAGGGGGCGCGGGGAGCTGTTTTTT
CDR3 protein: CASSQDRGRGELFF

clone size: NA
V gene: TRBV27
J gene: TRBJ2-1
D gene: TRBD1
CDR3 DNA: TGTGCCAGCAGTAGGACAGGGGGCGCCGCATACAATGAGCAGTTCTTC
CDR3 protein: CASSRTGGAAYNEQFF

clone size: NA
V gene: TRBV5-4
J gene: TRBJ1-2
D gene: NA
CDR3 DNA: TGTGCCAGCAGCGGCTCAACGGATGCAACGGGGGGCTACACCTTC
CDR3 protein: CASSGSTDATGGYTF

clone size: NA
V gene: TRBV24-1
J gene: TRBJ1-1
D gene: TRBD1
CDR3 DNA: TGTGCCACCAGTGATACAGGGGGGAGCACTGAAGCTTTCTTT
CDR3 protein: CATSDTGGSTEAFF

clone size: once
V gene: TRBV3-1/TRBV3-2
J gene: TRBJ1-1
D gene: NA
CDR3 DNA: TGTGCCAGCAGCCAAGGACATTTGAACACTGAAGCTTTCTTT
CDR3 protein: CASSQGHLNTEAFF

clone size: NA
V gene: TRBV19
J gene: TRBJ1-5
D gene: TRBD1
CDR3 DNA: TGTGCCAGTAGTATAGAGACAGGGCCGGTTGGATATAGCAATCAGCCCCAGCATTTT
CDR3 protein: CASSIETGPVGYSNQPQHF

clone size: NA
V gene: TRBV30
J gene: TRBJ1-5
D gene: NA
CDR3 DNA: TGTGCCTGGAGTGTACGGGAAAATCAGCCCCAGCATTTT
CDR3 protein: CAWSVRENQPQHF

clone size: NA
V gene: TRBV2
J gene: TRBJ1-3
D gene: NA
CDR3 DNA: TGTGCCAGCAGTGACAGGCTCTCTGGAAACACCATATATTTT
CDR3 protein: CASSDRLSGNTIYF

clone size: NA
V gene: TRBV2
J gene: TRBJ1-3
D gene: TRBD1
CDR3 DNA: TGTGCCAGCATGCCGGACAGGTCCTCTGGAAACACCATATATTTT
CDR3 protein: CASMPDRSSGNTIYF

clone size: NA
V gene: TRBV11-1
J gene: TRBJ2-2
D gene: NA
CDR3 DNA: TGTGCCAGCAGCCCCGGGGATTTAGGGACCGGGGAGCTGTTTTTT
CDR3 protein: CASSPGDLGTGELFF

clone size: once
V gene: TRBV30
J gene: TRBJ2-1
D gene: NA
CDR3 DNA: TGTGCCTGGAGTTTCGGCAGGGTGAATGAGCAGTTCTTC
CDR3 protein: CAWSFGRVNEQFF

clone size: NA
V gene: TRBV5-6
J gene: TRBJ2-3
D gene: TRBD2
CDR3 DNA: TGTGCCAGCAGCTCCGTCGGGCGGGAGATACCTAGCACAGATACGCAGTATTTT
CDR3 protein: CASSSVGREIPSTDTQYF

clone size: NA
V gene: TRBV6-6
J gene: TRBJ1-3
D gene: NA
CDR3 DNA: TGTGCCAGCAGTTACGTCGCAGGAGGGGAAAACACCATATATTTT
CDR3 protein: CASSYVAGGENTIYF

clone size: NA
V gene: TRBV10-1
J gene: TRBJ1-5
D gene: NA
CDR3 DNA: TGCGCCACCGGTAGGAGTTTAAACAGGGAGCTATTGAGCAATCAGCCCCAGCATTTT
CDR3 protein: CATGRSLNRELLSNQPQHF

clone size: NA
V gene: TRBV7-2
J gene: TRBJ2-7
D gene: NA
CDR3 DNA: TGTGCCAGCAGCCCCCCGAGCTCCTACGAGCAGTACTTC
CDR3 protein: CASSPPSSYEQYF

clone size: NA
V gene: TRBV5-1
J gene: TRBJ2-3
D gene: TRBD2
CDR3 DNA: TGCGCCAGCAGCTTGAGTAGCGGGGCCCTTATGTCGGATACGCAGTATTTT
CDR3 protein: CASSLSSGALMSDTQYF

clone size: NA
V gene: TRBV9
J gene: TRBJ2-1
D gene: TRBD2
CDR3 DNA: TGTGCCAGCAGCGCCGGGGGGACGGGGCAAGAGCTGTTCTTC
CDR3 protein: CASSAGGTGQELFF

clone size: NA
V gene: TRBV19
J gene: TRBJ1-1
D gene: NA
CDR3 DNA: TGTGCCAGTAGCACAGCAATGAACACTGAAGCTTTCTTT
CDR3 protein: CASSTAMNTEAFF

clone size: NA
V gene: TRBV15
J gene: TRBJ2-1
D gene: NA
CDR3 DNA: TGTGCCACCAGCAGTAGACAGGGAGGAGGGGAGCAGTTCTTC
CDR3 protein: CATSSRQGGGEQFF

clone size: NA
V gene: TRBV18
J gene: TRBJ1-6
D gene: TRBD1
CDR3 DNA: TGTGCCAGCTCAGATGGGACAGGGAATAATTCACCCCTCCACTTT
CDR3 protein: CASSDGTGNNSPLHF

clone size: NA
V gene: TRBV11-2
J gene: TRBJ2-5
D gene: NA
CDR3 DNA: TGTGCCAGCAGCCCTAGGACAAAGGCGAGAGGGACCCAGTACTTC
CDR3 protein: CASSPRTKARGTQYF

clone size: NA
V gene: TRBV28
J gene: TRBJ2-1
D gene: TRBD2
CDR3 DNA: TGTGCCACTAGTATTAGCGGGAGGGATAGTGAAAATGAGCAGTTCTTC
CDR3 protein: CATSISGRDSENEQFF

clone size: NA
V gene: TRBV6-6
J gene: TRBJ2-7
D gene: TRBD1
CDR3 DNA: TGTGCCAGCAGTTACTCGAAAGAGACAGGGGGCCGGGAGCAGTACTTC
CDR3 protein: CASSYSKETGGREQYF

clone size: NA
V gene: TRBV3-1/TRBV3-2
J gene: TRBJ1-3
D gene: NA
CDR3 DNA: TGTGCCAGCAGCCGAAGCCCCGGAGGGGGAAACACCATATATTTT
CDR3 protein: CASSRSPGGGNTIYF

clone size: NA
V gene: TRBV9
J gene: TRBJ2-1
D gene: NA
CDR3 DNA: TGTGCCAGCAGCGTAGCAGGACTAACCGATGAGCAGTTCTTC
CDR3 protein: CASSVAGLTDEQFF

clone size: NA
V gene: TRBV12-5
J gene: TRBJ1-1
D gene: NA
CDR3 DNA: TGTGCTAGTGGTTTGGGCGTCACTGAAGCTTTCTTT
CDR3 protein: CASGLGVTEAFF

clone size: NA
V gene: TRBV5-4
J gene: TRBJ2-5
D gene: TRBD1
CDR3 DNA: TGTGCCAGCAGCTTGAACAGGGGGTGGGAGACCCAGTACTTC
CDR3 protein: CASSLNRGWETQYF

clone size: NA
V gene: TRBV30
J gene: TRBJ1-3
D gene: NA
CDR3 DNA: TGTGCCTGGACCTCAGGGTCTGGAAACACCATATATTTT
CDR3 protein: CAWTSGSGNTIYF

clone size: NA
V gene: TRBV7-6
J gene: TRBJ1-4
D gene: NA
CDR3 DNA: TGTGCCAGCAGCTTAGCCGGGGATGAGAAACTGTTTTTT
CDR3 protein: CASSLAGDEKLFF

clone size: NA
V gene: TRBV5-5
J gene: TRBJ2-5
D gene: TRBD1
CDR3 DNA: TGTGCCAGCAGCAGCAATACAGGGGCAGAGACCCAGTACTTC
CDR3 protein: CASSSNTGAETQYF

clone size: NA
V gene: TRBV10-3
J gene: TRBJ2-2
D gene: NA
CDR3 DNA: TGTGCCATCAGTGAGGGTTCCTCTCGACGGGTCACCGGGGAGCTGTTTTTT
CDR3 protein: CAISEGSSRRVTGELFF

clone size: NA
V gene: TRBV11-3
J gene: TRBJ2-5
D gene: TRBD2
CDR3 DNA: TGTGCCAGCAGCAGGACTAGCGGGCAAGAGACCCAGTACTTC
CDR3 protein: CASSRTSGQETQYF

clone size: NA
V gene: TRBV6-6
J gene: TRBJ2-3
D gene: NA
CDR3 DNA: TGTGCCAGCAGCCACTCCCGAATAAGGGGAGATACGCAGTATTTT
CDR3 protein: CASSHSRIRGDTQYF

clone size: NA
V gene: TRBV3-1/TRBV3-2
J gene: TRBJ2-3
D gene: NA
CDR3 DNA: TGTGCCAGCAGCCAACGTCCCGTTAGCACAGATACGCAGTATTTT
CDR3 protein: CASSQRPVSTDTQYF

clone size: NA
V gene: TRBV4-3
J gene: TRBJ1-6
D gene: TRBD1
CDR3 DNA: TGCGCCAGCAGCGGGGGGACAGAGCCGGGTTCACCCCTCCACTTT
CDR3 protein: CASSGGTEPGSPLHF

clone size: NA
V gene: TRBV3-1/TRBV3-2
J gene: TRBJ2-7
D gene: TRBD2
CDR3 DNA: TGTGCCAGCTCAGCGGGAGTAGGCCCTAGGTACGAGCAGTACTTC
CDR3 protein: CASSAGVGPRYEQYF

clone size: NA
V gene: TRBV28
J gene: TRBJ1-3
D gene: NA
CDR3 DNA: TGTGCCAGCACCCGGACCGGGGGGGGAAACACCATATATTTT
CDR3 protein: CASTRTGGGNTIYF

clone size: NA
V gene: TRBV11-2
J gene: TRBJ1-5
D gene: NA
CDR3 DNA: TGTGCCAGCAGCTTAGAGGCGGGCAATCAGCCCCAGCATTTT
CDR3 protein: CASSLEAGNQPQHF

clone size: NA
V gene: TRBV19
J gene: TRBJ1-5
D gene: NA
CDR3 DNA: TGTGCCAGTAGTCTGGGCACCAATCAGCCCCAGCATTTT
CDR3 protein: CASSLGTNQPQHF

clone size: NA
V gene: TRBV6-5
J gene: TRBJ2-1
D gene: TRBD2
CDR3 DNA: TGTGCCAGCAGTTTTATAGCGGGAGTATACAATGAGCAGTTCTTC
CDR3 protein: CASSFIAGVYNEQFF

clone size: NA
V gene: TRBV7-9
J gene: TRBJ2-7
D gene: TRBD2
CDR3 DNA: TGTGCCCGGCTACTAGCGGGAGGTATCTACGAGCAGTACTTC
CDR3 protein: CARLLAGGIYEQYF

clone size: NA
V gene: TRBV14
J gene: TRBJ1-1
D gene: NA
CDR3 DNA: TGTGCCAGCAGCCAAGAGGTCGGGGGTATCACTGAAGCTTTCTTT
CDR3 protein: CASSQEVGGITEAFF

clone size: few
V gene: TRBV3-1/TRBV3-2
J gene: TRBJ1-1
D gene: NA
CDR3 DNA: TGTGCCAGCAGCCCTGACTCGAACACTGAAGCTTTCTTT
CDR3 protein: CASSPDSNTEAFF

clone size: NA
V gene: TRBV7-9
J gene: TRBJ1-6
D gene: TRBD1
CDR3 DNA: TGTGCCAGCGTGCCCGGGACAGGGGTGTCACCCCTCCACTTT
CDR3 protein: CASVPGTGVSPLHF

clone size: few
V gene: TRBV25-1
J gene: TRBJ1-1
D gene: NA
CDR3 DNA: TGTGCCAGCAGTGAAGGTCTGGGGCGGGGGAACACTGAAGCTTTCTTT
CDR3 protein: CASSEGLGRGNTEAFF